Each of the 30 T cell receptor beta chains below was sequenced from the same sample in a study of T-cell memory formation after mild COVID-19. TCRdb recomputed calls from the 5' RACE reads with MiXCR, one row per CDR3 protein. This table holds about 84,000 distinct CDR3 sequences, more than 11% found once. The sequenced sample was PBMCs or a T cell subset sorted from them (not recorded which). The receptors come from an adult woman who had mild COVID-19 (a few samples of this study predate the infection). Cell type and time point are not known.

CDR3 amino acids: CASSLTGGKSDTQYF. CDR3 bases: TGTGCCAGCAGCTTGACAGGGGGCAAATCAGATACGCAGTATTTT. This chain connects TRBV7-3 to TRBJ2-3; 10 bases fit TRBD1. This CDR3 contains 15 residues. Germline V gene sequence: CDR1 SGHTA, CDR2 FQGTGA. Trimming took 3 bases from V and 4 from J; bases not matched to a gene: 4.

The rearrangement joins TRBV9 to TRBJ1-2, with D possibly matching TRBD1 (6 bases). V was clipped by 5 bases and J by 1 base, with 12 bases between them. Per the germline V gene, CDR1 is SGDLS and CDR2 is YYNGEE. The CDR3 covers 14 residues. The CDR3 spells CASRQEGGNYGYTF. The DNA of the CDR3 is TGTGCCAGCAGACAAGAGGGGGGTAACTATGGCTACACCTTC.

CDR3 coding DNA: TGTGCCAGCAGATTTAGCGGGGCGAGCTCCTACGAGCAGTACTTC. Amino acids: CASRFSGASSYEQYF. The chain is built from TRBV28 and TRBJ2-7; TRBD2 matches 8 bases. J lost 0 bases, V lost 6 bases, and 7 bases had no gene match. CDR1 and CDR2 from the germline V gene are MDHEN and SYDVKM. CDR3 length: 15 residues.

This clonotype was seen many times. As DNA, the CDR3 is TGTGCCAGCAGCTTGGGCGGGGAGGAGACCCAGTACTTC. Amino acid sequence: CASSLGGEETQYF. This rearrangement joins TRBV12-3 or TRBV12-4 to TRBJ2-5, with a weak D call TRBD2 (6 bases). Between the trimmed V and J ends, which lost 6 bases and 5 bases, there was a span of 13 bases. This CDR3 spans 13 amino acids.

This clonotype turned up a few times. The chain is built from TRBV6-5 and TRBJ2-1, with 8 nucleotides matching TRBD2. CDR1 and CDR2 from the germline V gene are MNHEY and SVGAGI. The trim removed 2 bases at V and 2 bases at J, leaving 5 bases unmatched. The CDR3 contains 16 residues. The CDR3 bases are TGTGCCAGCAGTTACCAGCGGGAGTTCGCCTACAATGAGCAGTTCTTC. Translating gives CASSYQREFAYNEQFF.

The chain employs TRBV7-9 and TRBJ2-7; TRBD1 matches at 9 bases. This CDR3 has 16 amino acids. The junction had 12 bases not matched to a gene; V was cut back by 5 bases and J by 4 bases. Germline V gene sequence: CDR1 SEHNR, CDR2 FQNEAQ (reference sequence). The DNA of the CDR3 is TGTGCCAGCAGCCTCGGGACAGGGCGCCAAAAGTACGAGCAGTACTTC. Translating it yields CASSLGTGRQKYEQYF. Full variable domain (remainder filled in from reference TRBV7-9 and TRBJ2-7): DTGVSQNPRHKITKRGQNVTFRCDPISEHNRLYWYRQTLGQGPEFLTYFQNEAQLEKSRLLSDRFSAERPKGSFSTLEIQRTEQGDSAMYLCASSLGTGRQKYEQYFGPGTRLTVT.

The gene calls are TRBV6-5 and TRBJ2-1, with 7 bases aligning to TRBD2. J was trimmed by 8 bases and V by 6 bases; bases with no gene match: 7. Germline V gene data show CDR1 as MNHEY and CDR2 as SVGAGI. This CDR3 region has 13 residues. For the CDR3, the DNA is TGTGCCAGCAGCCCGGGGGGAAGGCATGAGCAGTTCTTC. It translates to CASSPGGRHEQFF.

This clonotype appeared a few times. The CDR3 DNA reads TGTGCCAGCAGTTCTCACAGCGCAGGAAAAGATACGCAGTATTTT. This sequence encodes CASSSHSAGKDTQYF. This chain joins TRBV7-9 and TRBJ2-3; D not resolved. V dropped 6 bases and J dropped 5 bases, with 18 bases sitting between them. This CDR3 comprises 15 residues. Germline lookup yields CDR1 SEHNR and CDR2 FQNEAQ (reference sequence).

This clonotype was picked up a small number of times. This CDR3 reads CASSKTSINEQFF. In DNA, the CDR3 is TGTGCCAGCAGTAAGACTAGCATCAATGAGCAGTTCTTC. The rearrangement links TRBV6-1 to TRBJ2-1, with TRBD2 matching 7 bases. The V and J ends lost 5 bases and 6 bases, in that order; junction bases with no gene match: 4. This CDR3 is 13 amino acids long. CDR1 is MNHNS and CDR2 is SASEGT in the germline V gene.

This clonotype was counted a few times. The rearrangement uses TRBV4-1 and TRBJ2-7, with D unresolved. The CDR3 sequence is 14 residues long. Trimming shortened V by 1 base and J by 4 bases, and 11 bases separated the two germline ends. From germline, CDR1 is MGHRA and CDR2 YSYEKL. The CDR3 reads CASSQGSGGYEQYF. Here the CDR3 DNA reads TGCGCCAGCAGCCAAGGTTCGGGTGGATACGAGCAGTACTTC.

The J gene is TRBJ1-2, the V gene TRBV9; 8 bases agree with TRBD1. Trimming took 0 bases from V and 7 from J; bases not matched to a gene: 14. CDR3 length: 17 amino acids. Germline values: CDR1 SGDLS, CDR2 YYNGEE. CDR3 coding DNA: TGTGCCAGCAGCGTAGGCGGACAGGGCCATAACTATGTTGGCTACACCTTC. Protein sequence: CASSVGGQGHNYVGYTF. The full variable domain, completed using reference TRBV9 and TRBJ1-2, is DSGVTQTPKHLITATGQRVTLRCSPRSGDLSVYWYQQSLDQGLQFLIQYYNGEERAKGNILERFSAQQFPDLHSELNLSSLELGDSALYFCASSVGGQGHNYVGYTFGSGTRLTVV.

Many counts were recorded for this clonotype. The chain employs TRBV3-1 and TRBJ2-6; weak D call: TRBD2 (6 bases). The CDR3 spans 16 residues. The germline CDR1 and CDR2 sequences are LGHDT and YNNKEL (reference sequence). The germline V and J ends were trimmed by 2 bases and 0 bases, with 8 bases remaining between them. The CDR3, as DNA: TGTGCCAGCAGCCAACCGGGAGACTCTGGGGCCAACGTCCTGACTTTC. Protein sequence: CASSQPGDSGANVLTF.

This chain uses TRBV19 with TRBJ2-1; D remains ambiguous. Trimming removed 7 bases at V and 5 bases at J, with 9 bases between. Germline V CDR1 and CDR2: LNHDA, SQIVND (reference sequence). The CDR3 sequence is 12 residues long. CDR3 residues: CASTGSDNEQFF. The CDR3 region has the DNA TGTGCCAGTACGGGCTCGGACAATGAGCAGTTCTTC.

The chain couples TRBV7-6 to TRBJ2-5, with TRBD2 identical over 8 bases. Trimming removed 5 bases from V and 2 bases from J; junction bases left unmatched: 10. The CDR3 has 16 residues. Germline V gene lookup returns CDR1 SGHVS and CDR2 FNYEAQ. CDR3 loop: CASSRLAGSSQETQYF. The DNA of the CDR3 is TGTGCCAGCAGCAGGTTAGCGGGGTCGAGTCAAGAGACCCAGTACTTC.

For the CDR3, the DNA is TGTGCCAGCAGCCACGGGGCAGCTTCCTACGAGCAGTACTTC. Its protein is CASSHGAASYEQYF. The chain recombines TRBV11-1 with TRBJ2-7, with D perhaps TRBD1 or TRBD2 (5 bases each). The CDR3 extends over 14 amino acids. Trimming took off 5 bases at V and 1 base at J, with 12 bases between the two ends. Germline-derived CDR1 and CDR2 are SGHAT and FQDESV (reference sequence).

There are many counts of this clonotype. J is TRBJ2-2 and V is TRBV4-1; D is unresolved. V shed 3 bases and J shed 1 base, with 3 bases lying between them. This CDR3 contains 13 residues. Germline loops: CDR1 MGHRA, CDR2 YSYEKL. This chain's CDR3 is CASSQLNTGELFF. CDR3 DNA: TGCGCCAGCAGCCAGCTGAACACCGGGGAGCTGTTTTTT.

The chain is built from TRBV11-2 and TRBJ2-3; D might be TRBD1 (6 bases). V lost 1 base and J 0 bases, leaving 11 bases between the germline ends. Germline CDR1 and CDR2: SGHAT and FQNNGV. The CDR3 is 16 residues long. The CDR3 protein is CASSLVVGASTDTQYF. The CDR3 DNA sequence: TGTGCCAGCAGCTTAGTTGTGGGGGCGAGCACAGATACGCAGTATTTT.

This clonotype was detected only a few times. V is TRBV4-1 and J is TRBJ2-3, with 13 bases lining up with TRBD2. The germline V gene has CDR1 MGHRA and CDR2 YSYEKL. This CDR3 has 16 amino acids. The junction had 3 bases not matched to a gene; V was cut back by 4 bases and J by 2 bases. The CDR3 is CASSPGTSGTTDTQYF. CDR3 coding DNA: TGCGCCAGCAGCCCTGGGACTAGCGGGACCACAGATACGCAGTATTTT.

This clonotype was seen only a few times. The gene calls are TRBV18 and TRBJ2-1, with TRBD2 matching over 7 bases. The V gene's germline CDR1 is KGHSH and CDR2 LQKENI. Trimming at V came to 3 bases and at J to 6 bases, leaving 2 bases not matched to a gene. The CDR3 totals 13 residues. CDR3 coding DNA: TGTGCCAGCTCACCGTGGACTAGCAATGAGCAGTTCTTC. Its protein is CASSPWTSNEQFF.

The chain carries TRBV24-1 and TRBJ1-1, with D possibly TRBD1 on 6 matching bases. Germline loops: CDR1 KGHDR, CDR2 SFDVKD. The CDR3 extends over 15 amino acids. The germline V and J ends were trimmed by 3 bases and 1 base, with 11 bases remaining between them. The CDR3 DNA reads TGTGCCACCAGTGATCATACAGGGCCGAACACTGAAGCTTTCTTT. Translation: CATSDHTGPNTEAFF.

The rearrangement joins TRBV30 to TRBJ2-5; D is unclear. Germline CDR1 GTSNPN, CDR2 SVGIG (reference sequence). Trimming pared 3 bases from V and 5 bases from J, leaving 7 bases between. This CDR3 spans 11 amino acids. The CDR3 is CAWSAGETQYF. The CDR3 DNA sequence: TGTGCCTGGAGCGCTGGGGAGACCCAGTACTTC.

V usage is TRBV27 and J usage is TRBJ2-1; TRBD2 matches 7 bases. There are 14 residues in the CDR3. After removal of 1 base from V and 8 bases from J, the junction contained 5 bases not matched to a gene. Germline-derived CDR1 and CDR2 are MNHEY and SMNVEV (reference sequence). The CDR3 DNA reads as TGTGCCAGCAGTTTATTTTCCGGGGGGTATGAGCAGTTCTTC. Its translation is CASSLFSGGYEQFF.

The chain couples TRBV4-1 to TRBJ2-7; D may be TRBD1 (6 bases). Trimming removed 3 bases at V and 2 bases at J, with 8 bases between. This CDR3 has 13 amino acids. The germline gives CDR1 MGHRA, CDR2 YSYEKL. The CDR3 sequence is CASSHQGTYEQYF. The CDR3 DNA reads TGCGCCAGCAGCCATCAGGGGACCTACGAGCAGTACTTC.

J is TRBJ2-2 and V is TRBV5-1; D could derive from TRBD1 or TRBD2 (5 bases each). This CDR3 is built from 16 residues. Per germline, CDR1 SGHRS and CDR2 YFSETQ. The V end was cut by 0 bases, the J end by 5 bases, with 14 bases between. CDR3 amino acids: CASSLGPGPPTGELFF. The CDR3 DNA reads as TGCGCCAGCAGCTTGGGACCGGGACCTCCGACCGGGGAGCTGTTTTTT.

Only a few counts were recorded for this clonotype. The rearrangement uses TRBV28 and TRBJ2-7, with unresolved D. The V and J ends lost 2 bases and 5 bases respectively, with 10 bases between them. CDR1 MDHEN and CDR2 SYDVKM come from the germline V gene. This CDR3 is built from 13 residues. CDR3 protein: CASSLSLRNEQYF. The DNA of the CDR3 is TGTGCCAGCAGTTTAAGTCTCAGGAACGAGCAGTACTTC.

The chain employs TRBV9 and TRBJ2-1; D call uncertain. In germline, CDR1 is SGDLS, CDR2 YYNGEE. The ends were cut back, 3 bases at V and 0 bases at J, with 7 bases in the middle. The CDR3 has 14 amino acids. CDR3 region: CASSGAVSYNEQFF. The CDR3 coding sequence is TGTGCCAGCAGCGGGGCCGTCTCCTACAATGAGCAGTTCTTC. Based on the CDR3 plus reference TRBV9 and TRBJ2-1, the full variable domain is DSGVTQTPKHLITATGQRVTLRCSPRSGDLSVYWYQQSLDQGLQFLIQYYNGEERAKGNILERFSAQQFPDLHSELNLSSLELGDSALYFCASSGAVSYNEQFFGPGTRLTVL.

The chain couples TRBV9 to TRBJ1-2; D is uncertain. This CDR3 contains 15 residues. The germline V gene has CDR1 SGDLS and CDR2 YYNGEE. V was pared by 0 bases and J by 2 bases, with 11 bases between. CDR3 amino acids: CASSVGAGVNYGYTF. The CDR3 coding sequence is TGTGCCAGCAGCGTAGGTGCAGGAGTCAACTATGGCTACACCTTC.

This clonotype has more than one count but fewer than ten. The V call is TRBV9, the J call TRBJ2-7; tentative D call: TRBD2 (6 bases). CDR1 and CDR2 from the germline V gene are SGDLS and YYNGEE. The CDR3 extends over 15 amino acids. The V gene lost 0 bases and the J gene lost 1 base, with 11 bases spanning the gap. This CDR3 reads CASSVAAGTSYEQYF. CDR3 DNA: TGTGCCAGCAGCGTAGCCGCCGGGACTTCCTACGAGCAGTACTTC.

A few counts support this clonotype. This chain connects TRBV4-1 to TRBJ1-2; 8 nucleotides match TRBD1. Germline V gene lookup returns CDR1 MGHRA and CDR2 YSYEKL. Trimming took 2 bases from V and 8 from J; bases not matched to a gene: 10. The CDR3 contains 15 residues. For the CDR3, the DNA is TGCGCCAGCAGCCAACTTGGGACAGGCTATTCGGGCTACACCTTC. This translates into CASSQLGTGYSGYTF.

The chain links TRBV12-3 or TRBV12-4 to TRBJ1-6, with 8 bases fitting TRBD1. V dropped 6 bases and J dropped 14; count of bases not matched to a gene: 18. This CDR3 region has 16 residues. The CDR3 spells CASSPTLQGVGFTLHF. CDR3 sequence (DNA): TGTGCCAGCAGCCCGACCTTACAGGGGGTTGGGTTCACCCTCCACTTT.